These T cell receptor beta chains were read from a single sample in a study of metastatic and nonmetastatic thyroid tumors. TCRdb re-called the PCR reads through MiXCR. The sample lists 25,000 to 30,000 clones, 15% to 20% occurring once. Sequenced sample: blood. The receptors here all came from a female donor with papillary thyroid cancer or a benign thyroid nodule (not recorded which). Some clones in this sample may be carry-over from other donors' samples. Each CDR3 is given with its conserved first and last residue. Fields, in order: V gene, J gene, clone size, D gene, CDR3 protein, CDR3 DNA. A D gene is named only where the DNA matches it firmly. Clone size is stated in some rows and not others, as once, few, many or a class when expanded.

>TRBV20-1|TRBJ1-2|few|TRBD1
CSAFRAGGYGYTF
TGCAGTGCTTTCCGGGCAGGGGGCTATGGCTACACCTTC
>TRBV30|TRBJ2-6|NA|NA
CAWKGEGISGANVLTF
TGTGCCTGGAAGGGGGAGGGAATCTCTGGGGCCAACGTCCTGACTTTC
>TRBV18|TRBJ2-2|once|NA
CTSSPLGNTGELFF
TGTACCAGCTCACCATTAGGGAACACCGGGGAGCTGTTTTTT
>TRBV28|TRBJ2-1|few|NA
CASGKGGLTSYNEQFF
TGTGCCAGCGGAAAGGGGGGTCTTACCTCCTACAATGAGCAGTTCTTC
>TRBV5-6|TRBJ1-2|many|TRBD1
CASRRQGTNYGYTF
TGTGCCAGCAGAAGACAGGGTACTAACTATGGCTACACCTTC
>TRBV6-2/TRBV6-3|TRBJ2-7|few|NA
CASSFGTAEQYF
TGTGCCAGCAGTTTCGGGACCGCCGAGCAGTACTTC
>TRBV9|TRBJ2-5|NA|TRBD2
CASSPSGGRGETQYF
TGTGCCAGCAGCCCTAGTGGCGGGAGGGGGGAGACCCAGTACTTC
>TRBV7-8|TRBJ1-2|many|TRBD1
CASSPTGQPYYGYTF
TGTGCCAGCAGCCCAACGGGACAGCCGTACTATGGCTACACCTTC
>TRBV10-3|TRBJ2-7|NA|NA
CAISVTGSDEQYF
TGTGCCATCAGTGTAACGGGATCCGACGAGCAGTACTTC
>TRBV10-1|TRBJ1-1|few|NA
CASSESMGAGSTEAFF
TGCGCCAGCAGTGAATCGATGGGAGCAGGCTCCACTGAAGCTTTCTTT
>TRBV6-1|TRBJ1-5|medium-sized|NA
CASKDRPLQPQHF
TGTGCCAGCAAGGACCGTCCCCTGCAGCCCCAGCATTTT
>TRBV5-1|TRBJ1-3|many|NA
CASSPGPPSGNTIYF
TGCGCCAGCAGCCCCGGACCCCCCTCTGGAAACACCATATATTTT
>TRBV12-3/TRBV12-4|TRBJ2-1|few|NA
CASSSSTSPNEQFF
TGTGCCAGCAGTTCTTCTACTAGTCCCAATGAGCAGTTCTTC
>TRBV7-7|TRBJ2-7|many|NA
CASSLGPGDQYEQYF
TGTGCTAGCAGCTTGGGTCCAGGTGACCAATACGAGCAGTACTTC
>TRBV10-1|TRBJ2-7|medium-sized|NA
CASGQFSYEQYF
TGCGCCAGCGGACAGTTCTCCTACGAGCAGTACTTC
>TRBV7-6|TRBJ2-5|NA|TRBD2
CASSSSGGRDQETQYF
TGTGCCAGCAGTTCCAGCGGGGGCCGTGACCAAGAGACCCAGTACTTC
>TRBV5-1|TRBJ2-1|many|TRBD2
CASSLEGLAGAGEQFF
TGCGCCAGCAGCTTGGAGGGGCTAGCGGGAGCAGGTGAGCAGTTCTTC
>TRBV5-1|TRBJ1-2|many|TRBD1
CASSWRTGGTGYGYTF
TGCGCCAGCAGCTGGCGGACAGGGGGAACAGGATATGGCTACACCTTC
>TRBV7-2|TRBJ2-7|many|NA
CASSLAETRGYEQYF
TGTGCCAGCAGCTTAGCGGAAACGAGAGGATACGAGCAGTACTTC
>TRBV12-3/TRBV12-4|TRBJ1-4|many|TRBD1
CASNGADRGEKLFF
TGTGCCAGCAATGGAGCGGACAGGGGGGAAAAACTGTTTTTT
>TRBV20-1|TRBJ1-1|many|NA
CSVENTEAFF
TGCAGTGTTGAGAACACTGAAGCTTTCTTT